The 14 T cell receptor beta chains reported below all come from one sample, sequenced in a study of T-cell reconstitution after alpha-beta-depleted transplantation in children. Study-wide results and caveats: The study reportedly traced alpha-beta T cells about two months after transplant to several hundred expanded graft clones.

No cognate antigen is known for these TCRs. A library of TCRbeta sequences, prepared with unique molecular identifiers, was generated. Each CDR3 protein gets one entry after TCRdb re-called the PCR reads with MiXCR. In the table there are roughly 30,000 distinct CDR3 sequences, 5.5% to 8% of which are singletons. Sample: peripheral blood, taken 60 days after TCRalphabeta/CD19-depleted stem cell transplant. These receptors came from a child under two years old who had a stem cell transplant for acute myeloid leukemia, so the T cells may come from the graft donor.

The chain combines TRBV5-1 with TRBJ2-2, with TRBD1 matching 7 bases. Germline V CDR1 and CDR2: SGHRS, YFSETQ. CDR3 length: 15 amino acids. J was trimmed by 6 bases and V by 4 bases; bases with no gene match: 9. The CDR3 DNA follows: TGCGCCAGCAGCCTGGGACAGCTGGTCCCCGGGGAGCTGTTTTTT. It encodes CASSLGQLVPGELFF.

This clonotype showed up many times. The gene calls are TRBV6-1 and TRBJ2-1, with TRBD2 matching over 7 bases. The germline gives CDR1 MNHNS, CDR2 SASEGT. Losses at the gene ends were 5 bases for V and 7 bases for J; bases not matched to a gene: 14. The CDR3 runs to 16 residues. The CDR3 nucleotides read TGTGCCAGCAGTCCTAGGAGGACTAGAGGTAGTAATGAGCAGTTCTTC. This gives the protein CASSPRRTRGSNEQFF.

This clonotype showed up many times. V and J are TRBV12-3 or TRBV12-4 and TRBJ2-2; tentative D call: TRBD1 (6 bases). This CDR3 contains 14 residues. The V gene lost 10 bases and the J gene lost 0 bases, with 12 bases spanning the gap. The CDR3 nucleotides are TGTGCCACCCCACGGACAGCGAACACCGGGGAGCTGTTTTTT. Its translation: CATPRTANTGELFF.

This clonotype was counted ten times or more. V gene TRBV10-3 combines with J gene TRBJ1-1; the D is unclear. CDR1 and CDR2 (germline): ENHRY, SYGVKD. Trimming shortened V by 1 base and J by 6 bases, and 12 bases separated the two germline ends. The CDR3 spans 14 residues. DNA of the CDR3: TGTGCCATCAGTGAGTATCGGCCCCTTGCTGAAGCTTTCTTT. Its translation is CAISEYRPLAEAFF.

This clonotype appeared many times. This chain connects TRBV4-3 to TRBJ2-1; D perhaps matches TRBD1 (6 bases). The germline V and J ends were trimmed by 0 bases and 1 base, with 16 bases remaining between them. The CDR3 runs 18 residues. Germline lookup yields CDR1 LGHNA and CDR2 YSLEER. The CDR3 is CASSQDWAGVSSYNEQFF. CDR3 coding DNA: TGCGCCAGCAGCCAAGATTGGGCAGGGGTCTCTTCCTACAATGAGCAGTTCTTC.

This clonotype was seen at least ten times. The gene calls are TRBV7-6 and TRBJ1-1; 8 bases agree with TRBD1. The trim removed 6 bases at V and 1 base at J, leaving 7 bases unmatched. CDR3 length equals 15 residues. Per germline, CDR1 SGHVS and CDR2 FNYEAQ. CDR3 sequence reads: CASRPPTGGNTEAFF. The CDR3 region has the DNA TGTGCCAGCAGACCTCCTACAGGGGGGAACACTGAAGCTTTCTTT.

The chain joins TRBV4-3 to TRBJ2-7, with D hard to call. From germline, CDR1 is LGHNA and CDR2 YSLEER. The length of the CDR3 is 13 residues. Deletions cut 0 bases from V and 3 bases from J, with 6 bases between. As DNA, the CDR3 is TGCGCCAGCAGCCAAGATTGGGGCTACGAGCAGTACTTC. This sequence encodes CASSQDWGYEQYF.

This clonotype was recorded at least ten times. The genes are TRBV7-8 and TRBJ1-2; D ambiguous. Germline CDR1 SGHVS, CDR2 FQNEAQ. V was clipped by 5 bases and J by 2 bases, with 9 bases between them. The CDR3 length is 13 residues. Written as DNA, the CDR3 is TGTGCCAGCAGCCTTGGACGGAACTATGGCTACACCTTC. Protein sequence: CASSLGRNYGYTF.

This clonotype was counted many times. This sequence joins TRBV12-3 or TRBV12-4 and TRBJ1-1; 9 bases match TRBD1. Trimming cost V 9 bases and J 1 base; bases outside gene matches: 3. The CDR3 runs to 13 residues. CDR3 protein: CASTGQGNTEAFF. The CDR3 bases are TGTGCCAGTACGGGACAGGGGAACACTGAAGCTTTCTTT.

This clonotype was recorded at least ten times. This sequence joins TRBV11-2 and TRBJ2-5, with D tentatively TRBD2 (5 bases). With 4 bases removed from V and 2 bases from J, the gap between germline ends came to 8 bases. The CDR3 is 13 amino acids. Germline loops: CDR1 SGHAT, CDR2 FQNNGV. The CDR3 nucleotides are TGTGCCAGCAGCTGGGAGATTCAAGAGACCCAGTACTTC. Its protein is CASSWEIQETQYF.

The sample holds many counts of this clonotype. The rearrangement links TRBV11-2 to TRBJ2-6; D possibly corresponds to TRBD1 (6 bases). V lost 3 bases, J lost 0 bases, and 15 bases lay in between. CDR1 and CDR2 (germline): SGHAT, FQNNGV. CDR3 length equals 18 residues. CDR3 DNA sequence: TGTGCCAGCAGCTTCGAGGAGAGGGGGAGCTCTGGGGCCAACGTCCTGACTTTC. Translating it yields CASSFEERGSSGANVLTF.

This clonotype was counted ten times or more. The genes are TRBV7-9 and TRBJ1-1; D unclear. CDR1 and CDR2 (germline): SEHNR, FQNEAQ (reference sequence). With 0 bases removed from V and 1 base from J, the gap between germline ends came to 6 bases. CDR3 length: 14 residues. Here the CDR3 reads CASSLAGQNTEAFF. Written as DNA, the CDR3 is TGTGCCAGCAGCTTAGCGGGCCAGAACACTGAAGCTTTCTTT.

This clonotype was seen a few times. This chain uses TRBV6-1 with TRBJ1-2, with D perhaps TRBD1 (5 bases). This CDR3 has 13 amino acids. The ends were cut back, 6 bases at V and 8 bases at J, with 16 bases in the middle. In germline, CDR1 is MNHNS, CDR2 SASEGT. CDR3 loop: CASSWRGTGGYTF. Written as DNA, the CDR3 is TGTGCCAGCAGCTGGAGGGGTACGGGCGGCTACACCTTC.

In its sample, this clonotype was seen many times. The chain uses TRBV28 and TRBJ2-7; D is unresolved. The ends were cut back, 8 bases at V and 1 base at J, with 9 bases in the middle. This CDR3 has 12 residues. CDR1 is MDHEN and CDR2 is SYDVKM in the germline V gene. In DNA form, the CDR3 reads TGTGCCAGCCTGCAGAATTCCTACGAGCAGTACTTC. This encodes CASLQNSYEQYF.